This is a list of T cell receptor beta chains from one sample in a study of T cell repertoires in aging, cancer and after chemotherapy. TCRdb re-derived calls from the multiplex PCR reads in MiXCR, one entry per CDR3 protein. The data contain about 6,200 distinct CDR3 sequences, roughly 28% of them seen just once; the ten biggest clones take up about 4%. Sequencing was performed on blood. These receptors were obtained from a human donor in good health. The CDR3 runs from the conserved cysteine through the conserved F or W. A D gene is named only where the DNA matches it firmly. The listing skips clone size in some rows; elsewhere it reads once, few, many or a size class.

TGTGCCAGCAGTCGGGCCCAGAGCTCCTACAATGAGCAGTTCTTC,CASSRAQSSYNEQFF,few,TRBJ2-1,TRBV12-3/TRBV12-4,.
TGTGCCAGCAGCTCCGGGACAGGGAGGGTTGGGACCCAGTACTTC,CASSSGTGRVGTQYF,few,TRBJ2-5,TRBV7-9,TRBD1
TGCAGTGCTACTCGGGACACCCAGGGGGAGCTGTTTTTT,CSATRDTQGELFF,few,TRBJ2-2,TRBV20-1,.
TGTGCCAGCTCACCTAACCCCGGGGAGCTGTTTTTT,CASSPNPGELFF,medium-sized,TRBJ2-2,TRBV18,.
TGTGCCAGCAGTTTAGCGGGAGAGGTGGAGACCCAGTACTTC,CASSLAGEVETQYF,few,TRBJ2-5,TRBV28,TRBD2
TGCAGTGCTAGCGATCAGCCCCAGCATTTT,CSASDQPQHF,few,TRBJ1-5,TRBV20-1,.
TGTGCCAGCATCAGGGGTCCCGACACCGGGGAGCTGTTTTTT,CASIRGPDTGELFF,medium-sized,TRBJ2-2,TRBV6-1,.
TGTGCCAGCAGTTTATTGGGTTGGGACTTAACTAGCACAGATACGCAGTATTTT,CASSLLGWDLTSTDTQYF,.,TRBJ2-3,TRBV12-3/TRBV12-4,.
TGTGCCAGTAGTATAGGGGGGACGGGACAGGGCTATGGCTACACCTTC,CASSIGGTGQGYGYTF,medium-sized,TRBJ1-2,TRBV19,TRBD1
TGCAGTGCTAAATCCCCACTAGGCAACAATGAGCAGTTCTTC,CSAKSPLGNNEQFF,medium-sized,TRBJ2-1,TRBV20-1,.
TGTGCCAGCAGCCCCGCGTCAGTCCGGGCCAACGTCCTGACTTTC,CASSPASVRANVLTF,medium-sized,TRBJ2-6,TRBV7-6,.
TGCAGTGCTAGAGATCCGACAGGGGGCACAGATACGCAGTATTTT,CSARDPTGGTDTQYF,medium-sized,TRBJ2-3,TRBV20-1,TRBD1
TGTGCCTGGAGTTTGACCGGGACAGGGGGCCATGAGCAGTTCTTC,CAWSLTGTGGHEQFF,medium-sized,TRBJ2-1,TRBV30,TRBD1
TGTGCCAGCAGCCACGACCGTTACAATGAGCAGTTCTTC,CASSHDRYNEQFF,.,TRBJ2-1,TRBV12-3/TRBV12-4,.
TGCGCCAGCAGCCCGGGACTAGCTTCCATCCAAGAGACCCAGTACTTC,CASSPGLASIQETQYF,.,TRBJ2-5,TRBV5-1,TRBD2
TGTGCCAGCTCCTCGGGACAGAATAATTCACCCCTCCACTTT,CASSSGQNNSPLHF,medium-sized,TRBJ1-6,TRBV18,TRBD1
TGTGCCAGCAGCTTGTGGGACAGGGGTATTGTTGGGGAGTACAATGAGCAGTTCTTC,CASSLWDRGIVGEYNEQFF,few,TRBJ2-1,TRBV5-5,TRBD1
TGTGCCAGCACTCACACGAGATACAATGAGCAGTTCTTC,CASTHTRYNEQFF,few,TRBJ2-1,TRBV12-3/TRBV12-4,.
TGCAGTGCCCCGACAGCGATCAATGAGCAGTTCTTC,CSAPTAINEQFF,few,TRBJ2-1,TRBV20-1,.
TGTGCCAGCAGCCGTTCCGGGACAGGGATGCAGAAACTGTTTTTT,CASSRSGTGMQKLFF,medium-sized,TRBJ1-4,TRBV6-5,TRBD1
TGTGCCAGCTCACCAGGGGATACGCAGTATTTT,CASSPGDTQYF,few,TRBJ2-3,TRBV18,.
TGTGCCTGGACCAGGGGTGCAACCGGGGAGCTGTTTTTT,CAWTRGATGELFF,medium-sized,TRBJ2-2,TRBV30,.
TGTGCCACCAGTGATTCCAGATCAAACACTGAAGCTTTCTTT,CATSDSRSNTEAFF,medium-sized,TRBJ1-1,TRBV24-1,.
TGCGCCAGCAGCTTGTCCCCCCGGGCAGGGCAAACGGGGACTGAAGCTTTCTTT,CASSLSPRAGQTGTEAFF,few,TRBJ1-1,TRBV5-1,.
TGTGCCAGCAGTGAGGGTCGGGGGGCCCAGTACTTC,CASSEGRGAQYF,.,TRBJ2-5,TRBV6-1,TRBD2
TGTGCCAGCAACTTCGGGGTGGATGAGCAGTTCTTC,CASNFGVDEQFF,medium-sized,TRBJ2-1,TRBV6-2/TRBV6-3,.
TGTGCCAGCAGCGATACAGTGCCAAGCTCTGGAAACACCATATATTTT,CASSDTVPSSGNTIYF,medium-sized,TRBJ1-3,TRBV5-6,.
TGTGCCAGCAGCCAAGAATCCAGGGCGACGGATACGCAGTATTTT,CASSQESRATDTQYF,few,TRBJ2-3,TRBV4-3,.
TGTGCCAGCAGTTTGCGGGGCTCGATCTACGAGCAGTACTTC,CASSLRGSIYEQYF,medium-sized,TRBJ2-7,TRBV27,.
TGTGCCAGCAGTTACTCGATAGGAGGTCTAGCGGCCTACGAGCAGTACTTC,CASSYSIGGLAAYEQYF,.,TRBJ2-7,TRBV6-6,TRBD2
TGTGCCAGCAGCGGTCAGGGGCCCCCCTACAAGCAGTACTTC,CASSGQGPPYKQYF,.,TRBJ2-7,TRBV11-3,.
TGTGCCTGGAGTGGTGGTGGGACATATACTCAGCCCCAGCATTTT,CAWSGGGTYTQPQHF,medium-sized,TRBJ1-5,TRBV30,.
TGTGCCAGCACAGGGTCGGGCTATGGCTACACCTTC,CASTGSGYGYTF,medium-sized,TRBJ1-2,TRBV6-5,.
TGTGCCAGCAGCGCCTACCAGGGGTTACAAGAGACCCAGTACTTC,CASSAYQGLQETQYF,.,TRBJ2-5,TRBV7-2,.
TGCAGTGCAGCCAGGGAGGTGGAGTTCTTC,CSAAREVEFF,medium-sized,TRBJ2-1,TRBV20-1,.
TGTGCCAGCAGTTTATTATCCGGGAGTCGCGCAGATACGCAGTATTTT,CASSLLSGSRADTQYF,.,TRBJ2-3,TRBV27,.
TGTGCCAGCAGCCGGACTAGCGGCCCCGGGGAGCTGTTTTTT,CASSRTSGPGELFF,medium-sized,TRBJ2-2,TRBV11-1,TRBD2
TGCAGCGTTGAAGATCCCAGCTCTGGAAACACCATATATTTT,CSVEDPSSGNTIYF,medium-sized,TRBJ1-3,TRBV29-1,.
TGTGCCAGCAGCAAAGCCAAAGCTTTCTTT,CASSKAKAFF,few,TRBJ1-1,TRBV21-1,.
TGTGCCACCAGTGAAACGACAGGTAGCTCTGGGGCCAACGTCCTGACTTTC,CATSETTGSSGANVLTF,medium-sized,TRBJ2-6,TRBV24-1,.
TGTGTCGTACCCAGCACCTCGAACACTGAAGCTTTCTTT,CVVPSTSNTEAFF,medium-sized,TRBJ1-1,TRBV7-9,.
TGTGCCAGAAGCTCCGGACAGATCTACGAGCAGTACTTC,CARSSGQIYEQYF,.,TRBJ2-7,TRBV5-5,.
TGCAGTGCTTCCTCCCCACAGACTAGCACAGATACGCAGTATTTT,CSASSPQTSTDTQYF,medium-sized,TRBJ2-3,TRBV20-1,.
TGTGCCAGCAGCTTTTTTACAGGGAGGACAGATACGCAGTATTTT,CASSFFTGRTDTQYF,.,TRBJ2-3,TRBV5-5,.
TGTGCCACCAGCATTGGGGGGAGGGGCTGGTACTTC,CATSIGGRGWYF,.,TRBJ2-4,TRBV15,TRBD2
TGTGCCAGCAGCCCAGGACAGGCACTGAACACTGAAGCTTTCTTT,CASSPGQALNTEAFF,medium-sized,TRBJ1-1,TRBV7-9,TRBD1
TGTGCCAGCAGCCCGGGACTAGCAGAGAGAGATACGCAGTATTTT,CASSPGLAERDTQYF,few,TRBJ2-3,TRBV11-3,TRBD2
TGTGCCACGGCCCTACGAGCACAAGAGACCCAGTACTTC,CATALRAQETQYF,few,TRBJ2-5,TRBV10-3,.
TGTGCCAGCAGCTTACTAAGCGGGAGTCTCTACAATGAGCAGTTCTTC,CASSLLSGSLYNEQFF,few,TRBJ2-1,TRBV11-2,TRBD2
TGTGCCAGCACCCTGGCAGTCCACTTCATGAACACTGAAGCTTTCTTT,CASTLAVHFMNTEAFF,medium-sized,TRBJ1-1,TRBV6-5,.
TGTGCCATCAGTGAGTCCTTGAAGTTAGCGGGGGGCCCAGGTGAGCAGTTCTTC,CAISESLKLAGGPGEQFF,.,TRBJ2-1,TRBV12-3/TRBV12-4,TRBD2
TGTGCCAGCAGGAAGGACAGGGTCTATGGCTACACCTTC,CASRKDRVYGYTF,medium-sized,TRBJ1-2,TRBV6-5,TRBD1
TGTGCCAGCAGTTACTCGAGTTGGGGGGCCGGCAATGAAAAACTGTTTTTT,CASSYSSWGAGNEKLFF,medium-sized,TRBJ1-4,TRBV6-5,.
TGTGCCAGCAGCTTAGGGGTAAACACCGGGGAGCTGTTTTTT,CASSLGVNTGELFF,medium-sized,TRBJ2-2,TRBV5-5,.
TGTGCCAGCAGTTTGGAATACCGGACTTGGGAGACCCAGTACTTC,CASSLEYRTWETQYF,.,TRBJ2-5,TRBV27,.
TGTGCCAGCAGTGAACTAGCGGGAGTTATAGATACGCAGTATTTT,CASSELAGVIDTQYF,medium-sized,TRBJ2-3,TRBV6-1,TRBD2
TGTGCCAGCAGCTTGGGGCAGGGTGGTTCACCCCTCCACTTT,CASSLGQGGSPLHF,medium-sized,TRBJ1-6,TRBV5-5,.
TGTGCCTGGAGTGTTGCCAGACAGAGCCTCTCCTACAATGAGCAGTTCTTC,CAWSVARQSLSYNEQFF,medium-sized,TRBJ2-1,TRBV30,.
TGTGCCAGCAGCAAGACAGGGGGCGCATACAATGAGCAGTTCTTC,CASSKTGGAYNEQFF,few,TRBJ2-1,TRBV11-2,TRBD1
TGTGCCAGCAGCTTAAGCGGGAGCCCAGATACGCAGTATTTT,CASSLSGSPDTQYF,medium-sized,TRBJ2-3,TRBV7-3,TRBD2